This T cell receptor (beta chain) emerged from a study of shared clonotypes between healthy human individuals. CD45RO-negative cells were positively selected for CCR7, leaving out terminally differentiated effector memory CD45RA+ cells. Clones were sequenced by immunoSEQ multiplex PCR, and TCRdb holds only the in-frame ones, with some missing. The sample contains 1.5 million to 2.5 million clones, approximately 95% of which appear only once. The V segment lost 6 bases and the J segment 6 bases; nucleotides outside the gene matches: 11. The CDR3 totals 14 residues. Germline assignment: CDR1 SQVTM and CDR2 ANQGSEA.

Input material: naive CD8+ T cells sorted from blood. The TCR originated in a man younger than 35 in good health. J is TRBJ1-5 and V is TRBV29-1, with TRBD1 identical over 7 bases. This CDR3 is CSVLLGQSGQPQHF. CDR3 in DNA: TGCAGCGTGCTATTGGGACAGTCCGGTCAGCCCCAGCATTTT.